The 8 T cell receptor beta chains below were found in one sample sequenced in a study of cytomegalovirus exposure and HLA in healthy donors. Primers: 60 Vbeta forward and 13 Jbeta reverse. The method was immunoSEQ multiplex PCR; TCRdb's version includes in-frame clones alone and lacks a portion of them. There are 150,000 to 170,000 clones in the sample; 60% to 85% occur only once, and approximately 4% lies in the top ten. Sequenced material: PBMCs. All receptors come from a woman in her 40s in good health and CMV-seronegative.

V is TRBV10-3 and J is TRBJ2-1, with TRBD2 matching over 10 bases. V lost 7 bases, J lost 7 bases, and 7 bases stayed unmatched. The CDR3 loop spans 14 amino acids. Germline CDR1 and CDR2: ENHRY and SYGVKD. The CDR3 DNA reads as TGTGCCATCATGGCCAGCGGGGGGGTGAATGAGCAGTTCTTC. Its translation: CAIMASGGVNEQFF.

The gene calls are TRBV7-8 and TRBJ2-3, with 8 bases matching TRBD2. This CDR3 contains 18 residues. CDR1 and CDR2 from the germline V gene are SGHVS and FQNEAQ. With 5 bases clipped from V and 0 bases from J, the junction kept 13 bases outside the gene matches. The CDR3, as DNA: TGTGCCAGCAGCCGAATCCCCCGGGGGGGGGCGAGCACAGATACGCAGTATTTT. It yields the protein CASSRIPRGGASTDTQYF. Using reference TRBV7-8 and TRBJ2-3 for the parts outside the CDR3, the full variable domain is GAGVSQSPRYKVAKRGQDVALRCDPISGHVSLFWYQQALGQGPEFLTYFQNEAQLDKSGLPSDRFFAERPEGSVSTLKIQRTQQEDSAVYLCASSRIPRGGASTDTQYFGPGTRLTVL.

The chain recombines TRBV19 with TRBJ1-1, with TRBD1 matching over 9 bases. The CDR3 has 14 residues. Germline CDR1 is LNHDA and CDR2 is SQIVND (reference sequence). V shed 7 bases, J shed 3 bases, and the junction held 6 bases outside the gene matches. CDR3 protein: CASTPTGGHTEAFF. CDR3 nucleotide sequence: TGTGCCAGTACCCCGACAGGGGGGCACACTGAAGCTTTCTTT.

This clone was counted once. The chain couples TRBV30 to TRBJ1-1; D not resolved. The V gene lost 2 bases and the J gene lost 2 bases, with 9 bases spanning the gap. The CDR3 runs to 13 residues. CDR1 is GTSNPN, CDR2 SVGIG, per germline (reference sequence). The CDR3 coding sequence is TGTGCCTGGAGTCCCCGACAAAACACTGAAGCTTTCTTT. As protein: CAWSPRQNTEAFF.

The count of this clone is one. The rearrangement joins TRBV14 to TRBJ1-2; TRBD1 is a possible D gene (6 bases). Germline CDR1 SGHDN, CDR2 FVKESK. Trimming removed 0 bases from V and 3 bases from J, with 14 bases in between. There are 16 residues in the CDR3. CDR3 region: CASSQDTGTPDYGYTF. In DNA, the CDR3 is TGTGCCAGCAGCCAAGATACCGGGACACCAGACTATGGCTACACCTTC.

The rearrangement links TRBV6-1 to TRBJ2-7; perhaps TRBD1 as D (5 bases). CDR3 length: 15 amino acids. V was clipped by 0 bases and J by 6 bases, with 15 bases between them. Germline CDR1 MNHNS, CDR2 SASEGT. As DNA, the CDR3 is TGTGCCAGCAGTGAAGCGTGGGGCCGGACGCGCGAGCAGTACTTC. Its translation is CASSEAWGRTREQYF.

The V call is TRBV5-1, the J call TRBJ2-3, with a tentative D call TRBD1 (5 bases). The CDR3 is 16 amino acids. V was cut by 1 base and J by 0 bases, with 12 bases left in between. Germline V gene lookup returns CDR1 SGHRS and CDR2 YFSETQ. CDR3 sequence: CASSLPGSSSTDTQYF. The CDR3 DNA sequence: TGCGCCAGCAGCTTGCCAGGGTCATCAAGCACAGATACGCAGTATTTT.

The V call is TRBV27, the J call TRBJ1-6, with TRBD1 matching 9 bases. CDR3 length: 15 amino acids. J gave up 9 bases and V 5 bases, and 8 bases lay outside the gene matches. Germline CDR1 and CDR2: MNHEY and SMNVEV (reference sequence). The CDR3 loop is CASSPRDRVSSPLHF. CDR3 DNA: TGTGCCAGCAGTCCGCGGGACAGGGTATCTTCACCCCTCCACTTT.